This T cell receptor (beta chain) was found in a study of cytomegalovirus exposure and HLA in healthy donors. Whole-study findings and limits: The majority of TCR sequences were rare, yet some public TCRs appeared in many donors. Across all donors, roughly uniform sequencing depth was an assumption of the presence/absence analyses. Sequencing artifact likely explains a cluster of highly shared sequence variants.

Per the germline V gene, CDR1 is SGHRS and CDR2 is YFSETQ. The CDR3 runs to 15 residues. V lost 0 bases, J lost 6 bases, and 12 bases lay in between. This clone is termed medium-sized. The antigen remains unidentified. Amplification used 60 Vbeta primers and 13 Jbeta primers. Source study methods: Roughly 73 million unique TCR beta chains, around 10 million of them shared, were counted by a later analysis. Using immunoSEQ multiplex PCR, the repertoire was profiled, and TCRdb retains in-frame clones only, with some absent. The V and J calls and the clone size are those of that table, but D and trimming were determined from the DNA. The table includes around 99,000 clones, approximately 79% detected once.

Sequenced material: PBMCs. The chain joins TRBV5-1 to TRBJ2-2; D unresolved. This clonotype was obtained from a man aged 18 to 30 in good health and CMV-seronegative. CDR3 region: CASSLDTGLAGELFF. CDR3 sequence (DNA): TGCGCCAGCAGCTTGGATACTGGGCTCGCCGGGGAGCTGTTTTTT.